Reported below is one T cell receptor (beta chain). The sample is drawn from a study of blood T cell repertoires in COVID-19. Across the study: Sources were T cells, B-cell-depleted T cells, or PBMCs; the material itself was cDNA or gDNA.

CDR1 and CDR2 (germline): SGHVS, FQNEAQ. The CDR3 is made up of 14 amino acids. Trimming stripped 0 bases from V and 3 bases from J, with 6 bases between. The repertoire was sequenced with immunoSEQ multiplex PCR; TCRdb's copy has only in-frame clones and lacks some. The sample includes under 400,000 clones, about 89% of them seen just once. The origin of this receptor is a woman aged 25 to 39 with COVID-19, enrolled during active disease. Specimen: peripheral blood. This chain joins TRBV7-8 and TRBJ1-3; the D is unclear. The DNA of the CDR3 is TGTGCCAGCAGCTTAGCGACTGTTGGAAACACCATATATTTT. It specifies CASSLATVGNTIYF.